Below, one TCR beta chain is given with its context. The antigen is undetermined. The data belong to a study of long-term antiretroviral therapy in people with HIV. General study findings and limits: HIV repertoire CDR3 lengths ranged less widely than those of controls. Blood collection from about 2004 to 2018 possibly occurred under older ART regimens.

Investigators performed immunoSEQ version v3.0 at survey level. In sequencing, about 40,000-55,000 T-cell genomes per sample were targeted. Repertoires were generated with immunoSEQ multiplex PCR, while TCRdb's copy carries only in-frame clones and drops some. The table lists tens of thousands of clones, 70% to 90% of them singletons. Per donor, at least one pre-ART and at least two post-ART PBMC samples were obtained. The CDR3 has 17 residues. CDR1 MDHEN and CDR2 SYDVKM come from the germline V gene. The V segment lost 3 bases and the J segment 5 bases; nucleotides outside the gene matches: 12. The material sequenced was unsorted PBMCs, taken 1.1 years after starting antiretroviral therapy. The sequence came from a man aged 18-30 years with HIV. The chain links TRBV28 to TRBJ2-7, with 11 bases matching TRBD2. The CDR3 reads CASSFSLKLAGVNEQYF. The CDR3 DNA reads as TGTGCCAGCAGTTTTTCCCTCAAACTAGCGGGAGTAAACGAGCAGTACTTC.